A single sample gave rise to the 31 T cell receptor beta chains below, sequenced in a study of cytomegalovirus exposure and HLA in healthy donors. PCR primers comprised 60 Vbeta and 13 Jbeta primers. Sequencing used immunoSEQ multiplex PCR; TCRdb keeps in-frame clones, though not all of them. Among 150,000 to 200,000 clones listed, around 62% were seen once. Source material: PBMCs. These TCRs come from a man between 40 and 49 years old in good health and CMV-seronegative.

CDR3 loop: CAWWIAGGHNEQFF. Here the CDR3 DNA reads TGTGCCTGGTGGATAGCGGGGGGGCACAATGAGCAGTTCTTC. The genes are TRBV30 and TRBJ2-1; 11 positions match TRBD2. This CDR3 comprises 14 residues. Germline V gene data show CDR1 as GTSNPN and CDR2 as SVGIG (reference sequence). Trimming cost V 5 bases and J 5 bases; bases outside gene matches: 5.

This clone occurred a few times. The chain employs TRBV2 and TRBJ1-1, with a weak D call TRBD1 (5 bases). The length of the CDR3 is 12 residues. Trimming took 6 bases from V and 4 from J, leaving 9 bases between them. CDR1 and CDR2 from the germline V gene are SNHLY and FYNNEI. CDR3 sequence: CASSERGTEAFF. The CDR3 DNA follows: TGTGCCAGCAGCGAAAGGGGCACTGAAGCTTTCTTT.

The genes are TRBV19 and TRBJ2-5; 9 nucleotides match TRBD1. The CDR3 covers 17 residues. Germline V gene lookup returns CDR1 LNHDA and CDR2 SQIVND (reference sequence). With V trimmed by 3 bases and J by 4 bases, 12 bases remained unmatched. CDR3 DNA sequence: TGTGCCAGTAGTATGACTGCGGGACAGGGTTTAGGAGAGACCCAGTACTTC. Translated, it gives CASSMTAGQGLGETQYF.

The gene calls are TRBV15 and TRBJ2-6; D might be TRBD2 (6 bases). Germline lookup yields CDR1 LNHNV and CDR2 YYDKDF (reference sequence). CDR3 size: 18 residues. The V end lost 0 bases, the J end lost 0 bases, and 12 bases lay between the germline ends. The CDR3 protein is CATSRDRGTVSGANVLTF. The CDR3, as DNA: TGTGCCACCAGCAGAGATCGGGGGACCGTCTCTGGGGCCAACGTCCTGACTTTC.

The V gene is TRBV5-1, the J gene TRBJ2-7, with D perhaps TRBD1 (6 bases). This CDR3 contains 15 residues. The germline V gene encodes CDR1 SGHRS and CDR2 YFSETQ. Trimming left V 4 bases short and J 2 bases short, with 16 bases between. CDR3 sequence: CASSPGGQLTYEQYF. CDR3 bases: TGCGCCAGCAGCCCGGGCGGACAGCTGACCTACGAGCAGTACTTC. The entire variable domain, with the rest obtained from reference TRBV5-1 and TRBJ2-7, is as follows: KAGVTQTPRYLIKTRGQQVTLSCSPISGHRSVSWYQQTPGQGLQFLFEYFSETQRNKGNFPGRFSGRQFSNSRSEMNVSTLELGDSALYLCASSPGGQLTYEQYFGPGTRLTVT.

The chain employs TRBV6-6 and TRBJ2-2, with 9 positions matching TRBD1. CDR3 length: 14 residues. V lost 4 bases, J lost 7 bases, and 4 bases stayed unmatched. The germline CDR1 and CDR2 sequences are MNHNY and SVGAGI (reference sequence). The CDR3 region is CASSFGQGRGELFF. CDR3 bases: TGTGCCAGCAGTTTCGGACAGGGGCGCGGGGAGCTGTTTTTT.

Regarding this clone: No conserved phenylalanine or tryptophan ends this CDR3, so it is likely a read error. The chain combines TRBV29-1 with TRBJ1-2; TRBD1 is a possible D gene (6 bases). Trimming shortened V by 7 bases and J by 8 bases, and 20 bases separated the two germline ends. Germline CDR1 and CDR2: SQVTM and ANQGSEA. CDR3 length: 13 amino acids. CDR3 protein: CSAVPEGVRGYTS. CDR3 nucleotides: TGCAGCGCGGTTCCCGAGGGGGTTCGCGGCTACACCTCC.

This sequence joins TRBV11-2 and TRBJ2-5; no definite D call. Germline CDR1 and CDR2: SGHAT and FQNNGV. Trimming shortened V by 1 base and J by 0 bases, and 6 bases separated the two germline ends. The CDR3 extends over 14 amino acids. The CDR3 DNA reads TGTGCCAGCAGCTTAGCGAGGTACCAAGAGACCCAGTACTTC. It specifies CASSLARYQETQYF.

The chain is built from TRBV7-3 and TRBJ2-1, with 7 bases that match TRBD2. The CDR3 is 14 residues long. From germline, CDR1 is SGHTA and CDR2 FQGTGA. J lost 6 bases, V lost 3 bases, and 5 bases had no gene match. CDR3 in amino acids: CASSFTSSGNEQFF. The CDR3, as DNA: TGTGCCAGCAGCTTTACATCTAGCGGCAATGAGCAGTTCTTC.

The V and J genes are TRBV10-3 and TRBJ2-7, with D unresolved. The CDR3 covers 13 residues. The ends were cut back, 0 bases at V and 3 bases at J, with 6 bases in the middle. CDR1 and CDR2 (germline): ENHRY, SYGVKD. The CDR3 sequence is CAISESAGYEQYF. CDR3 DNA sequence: TGTGCCATCAGTGAGTCAGCAGGCTACGAGCAGTACTTC.

The DNA of the CDR3 is TGTGCCTGGAGGCCGGGACAGGGAGTAACCTACGAGCAGTACTTC. It translates to CAWRPGQGVTYEQYF. The chain carries TRBV30 and TRBJ2-7; TRBD1 matches at 9 bases. The germline gives CDR1 GTSNPN, CDR2 SVGIG (reference sequence). The V segment lost 3 bases and the J segment 2 bases; nucleotides outside the gene matches: 8. This CDR3 contains 15 residues.

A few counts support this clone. CDR3 sequence reads: CASSTPSTEAFF. The CDR3 coding sequence is TGTGCCAGCAGCACCCCGAGCACTGAAGCTTTCTTT. This chain connects TRBV9 to TRBJ1-1; no firm D call. Germline V CDR1 and CDR2: SGDLS, YYNGEE. V shed 4 bases and J shed 4 bases, with 8 bases lying between them. This CDR3 comprises 12 residues.

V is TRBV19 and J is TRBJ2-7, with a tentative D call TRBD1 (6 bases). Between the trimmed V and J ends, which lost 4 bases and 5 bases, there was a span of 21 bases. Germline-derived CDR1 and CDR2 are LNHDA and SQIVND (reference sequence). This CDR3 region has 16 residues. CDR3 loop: CASSTINLDSPDEQYF. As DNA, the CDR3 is TGTGCCAGTAGTACAATAAACCTGGACAGCCCGGACGAGCAGTACTTC.

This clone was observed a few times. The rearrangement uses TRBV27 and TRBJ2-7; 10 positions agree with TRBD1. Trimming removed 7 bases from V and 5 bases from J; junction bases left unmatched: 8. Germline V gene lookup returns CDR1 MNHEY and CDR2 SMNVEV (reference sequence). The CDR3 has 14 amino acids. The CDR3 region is CASNADRGHDEQYF. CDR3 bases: TGTGCCAGCAACGCCGACAGGGGGCACGACGAGCAGTACTTC.

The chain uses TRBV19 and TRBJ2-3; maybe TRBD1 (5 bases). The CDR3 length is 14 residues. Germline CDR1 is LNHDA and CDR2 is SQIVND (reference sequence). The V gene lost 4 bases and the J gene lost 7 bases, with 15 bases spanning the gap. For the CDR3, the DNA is TGTGCCAGTAGTAGGGGCGTCCTGCCCCATACGCAGTATTTT. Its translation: CASSRGVLPHTQYF.

The CDR3, as DNA: TGTGCTAGTGGTCCTCCCGGGACTAGGGAAGGCAATGAGCAGTTCTTC. Amino acid sequence: CASGPPGTREGNEQFF. The gene calls are TRBV12-5 and TRBJ2-1; 8 positions match TRBD2. The CDR3 is made up of 16 amino acids. Germline CDR1 is LGHNT and CDR2 is FRNRAP. Trimming at V came to 5 bases and at J to 6 bases, leaving 12 bases not matched to a gene.

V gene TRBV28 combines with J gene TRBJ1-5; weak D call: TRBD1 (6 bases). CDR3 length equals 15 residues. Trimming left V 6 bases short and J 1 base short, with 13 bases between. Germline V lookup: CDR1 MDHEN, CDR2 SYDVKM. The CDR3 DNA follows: TGTGCCAGCAGACCGCAGGGGATGAGCAATCAGCCCCAGCATTTT. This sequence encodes CASRPQGMSNQPQHF.

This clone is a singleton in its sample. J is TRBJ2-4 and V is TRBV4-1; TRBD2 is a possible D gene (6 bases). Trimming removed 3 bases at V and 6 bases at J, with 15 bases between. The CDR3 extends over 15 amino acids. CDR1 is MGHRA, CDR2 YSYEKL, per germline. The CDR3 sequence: CASSQVWRVGNIQYF. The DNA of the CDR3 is TGCGCCAGCAGCCAGGTCTGGAGGGTCGGAAACATTCAGTACTTC.

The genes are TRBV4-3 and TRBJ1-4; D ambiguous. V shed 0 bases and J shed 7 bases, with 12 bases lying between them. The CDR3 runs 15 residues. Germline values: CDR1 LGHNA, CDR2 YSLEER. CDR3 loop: CASSQESGSIEKLFF. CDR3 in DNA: TGCGCCAGCAGCCAAGAGTCAGGTTCGATTGAAAAACTGTTTTTT.

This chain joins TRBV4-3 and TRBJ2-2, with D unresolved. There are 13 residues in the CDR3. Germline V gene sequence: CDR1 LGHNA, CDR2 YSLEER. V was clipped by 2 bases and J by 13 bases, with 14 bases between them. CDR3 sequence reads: CASSQNPPGGLFF. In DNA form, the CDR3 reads TGCGCCAGCAGCCAAAACCCACCGGGTGGGCTGTTTTTT.

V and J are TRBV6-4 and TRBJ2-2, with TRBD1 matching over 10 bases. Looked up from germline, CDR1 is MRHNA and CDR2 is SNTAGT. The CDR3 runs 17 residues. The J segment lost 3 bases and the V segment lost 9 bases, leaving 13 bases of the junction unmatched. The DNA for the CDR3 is TGTGCCAGGTGGACAGGGGGAAGCGGGAGTTACACCGGGGAGCTGTTTTTT. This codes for CARWTGGSGSYTGELFF.

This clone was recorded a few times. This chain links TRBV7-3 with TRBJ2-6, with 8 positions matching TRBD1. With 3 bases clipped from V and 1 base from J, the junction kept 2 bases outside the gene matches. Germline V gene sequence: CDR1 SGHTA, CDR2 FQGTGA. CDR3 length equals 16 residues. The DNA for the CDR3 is TGTGCCAGCAGCTTTTACAGGGGGTCTGGGGCCAACGTCCTGACTTTC. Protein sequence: CASSFYRGSGANVLTF.

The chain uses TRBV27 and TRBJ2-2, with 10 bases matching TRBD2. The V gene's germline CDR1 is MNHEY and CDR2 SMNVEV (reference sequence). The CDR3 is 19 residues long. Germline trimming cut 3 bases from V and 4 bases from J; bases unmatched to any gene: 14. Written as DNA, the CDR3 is TGTGCCAGCAGTTTTTGGCAAATGTTAGCGGGGGGATCCACCGGGGAGCTGTTTTTT. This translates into CASSFWQMLAGGSTGELFF.

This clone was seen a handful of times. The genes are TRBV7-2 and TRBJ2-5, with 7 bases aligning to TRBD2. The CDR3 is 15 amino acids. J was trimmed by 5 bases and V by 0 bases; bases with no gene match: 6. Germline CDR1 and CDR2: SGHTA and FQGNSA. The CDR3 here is CASSLASGAWETQYF. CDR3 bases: TGTGCCAGCAGCTTAGCGAGCGGGGCCTGGGAGACCCAGTACTTC.

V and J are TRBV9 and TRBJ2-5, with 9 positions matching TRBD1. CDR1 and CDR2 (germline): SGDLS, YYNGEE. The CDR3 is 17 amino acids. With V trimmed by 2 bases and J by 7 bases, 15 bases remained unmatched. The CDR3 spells CASSVFRKTGGEGTQYF. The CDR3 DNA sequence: TGTGCCAGCAGCGTGTTCCGTAAAACAGGGGGCGAGGGGACCCAGTACTTC. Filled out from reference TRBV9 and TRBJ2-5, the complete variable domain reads DSGVTQTPKHLITATGQRVTLRCSPRSGDLSVYWYQQSLDQGLQFLIQYYNGEERAKGNILERFSAQQFPDLHSELNLSSLELGDSALYFCASSVFRKTGGEGTQYFGPGTRLLVL.

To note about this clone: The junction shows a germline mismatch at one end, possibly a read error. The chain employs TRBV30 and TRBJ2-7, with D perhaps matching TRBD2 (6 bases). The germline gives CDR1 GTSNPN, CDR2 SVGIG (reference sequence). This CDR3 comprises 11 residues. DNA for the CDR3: TGTGCCTGGAGTGTTGGGCGGGACTTTGACTTC. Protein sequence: CAWSVGRDFDF. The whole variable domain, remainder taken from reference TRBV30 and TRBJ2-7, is SQTIHQWPATLVQPVGSPLSLECTVEGTSNPNLYWYRQAAGRGLQLLFYSVGIGQISSEVPQNLSASRPQDRQFILSSKKLLLSDSGFYLCAWSVGRDFDFGPGTRLTVT.

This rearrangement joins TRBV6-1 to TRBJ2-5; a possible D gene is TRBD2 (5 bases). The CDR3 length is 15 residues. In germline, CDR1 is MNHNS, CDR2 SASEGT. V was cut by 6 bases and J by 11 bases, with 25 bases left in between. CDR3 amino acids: CASREIPGSPGEQYF. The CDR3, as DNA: TGTGCCAGCAGGGAGATCCCGGGGTCCCCTGGGGAGCAGTACTTC.

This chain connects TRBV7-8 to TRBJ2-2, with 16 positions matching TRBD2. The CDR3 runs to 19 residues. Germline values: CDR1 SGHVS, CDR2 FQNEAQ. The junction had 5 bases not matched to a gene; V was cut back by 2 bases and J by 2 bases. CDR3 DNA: TGTGCCAGCAGCTTAAGGGGACTAGCGGGGGGGATCAACACCGGGGAGCTGTTTTTT. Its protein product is CASSLRGLAGGINTGELFF.

CDR3 sequence reads: CAWRGAGGFTEAFF. CDR3 DNA: TGTGCCTGGAGGGGAGCAGGGGGCTTCACTGAAGCTTTCTTT. The gene calls are TRBV30 and TRBJ1-1; TRBD1 matches at 8 bases. The CDR3 is 14 residues long. J was trimmed by 4 bases and V by 3 bases; bases with no gene match: 7. Germline lookup yields CDR1 GTSNPN and CDR2 SVGIG (reference sequence).

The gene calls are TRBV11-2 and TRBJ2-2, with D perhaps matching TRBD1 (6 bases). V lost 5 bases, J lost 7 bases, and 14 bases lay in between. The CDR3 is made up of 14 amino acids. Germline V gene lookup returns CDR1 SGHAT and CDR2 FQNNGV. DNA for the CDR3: TGTGCCAGCAGCATTAGTGGGGGCATCGGGGAGCTGTTTTTT. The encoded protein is CASSISGGIGELFF.

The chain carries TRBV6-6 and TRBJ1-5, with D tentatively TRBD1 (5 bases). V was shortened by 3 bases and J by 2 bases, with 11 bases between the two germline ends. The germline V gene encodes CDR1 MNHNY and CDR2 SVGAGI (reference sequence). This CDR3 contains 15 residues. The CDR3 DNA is TGTGCCAGCAGTTATTGGGGGGGAGGCAATCAGCCCCAGCATTTT. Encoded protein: CASSYWGGGNQPQHF.